Here is one T cell receptor beta chain with its context. What it binds is not known. The data were obtained in a study of CD8 T cells in ankylosing spondylitis. Study observations and caveats: What seemed typical of ankylosing spondylitis blood was a TCR beta motif built from roughly eight highly homologous variants.

V shed 3 bases and J shed 0 bases, with 9 bases lying between them. Germline V gives CDR1 SGHRS, CDR2 YFSETQ. The CDR3 length is 14 residues. In making TCR beta libraries, quantitative 5'-RACE with molecular barcodes was used. TCRdb analysed the 5' RACE reads with MiXCR anew, one entry per CDR3 protein. The sample includes 750,000 to 850,000 distinct CDR3 sequences, approximately 12% of them seen just once. The chain couples TRBV5-1 to TRBJ1-2; D ambiguous. Sequencing was carried out using blood, either unsorted or a sorted T cell fraction (not recorded which). The receptor's source is a male donor with ankylosing spondylitis. CDR3 protein: CASSSVRPNYGYTF. The CDR3 DNA reads TGCGCCAGCAGCTCCGTCCGACCTAACTATGGCTACACCTTC.